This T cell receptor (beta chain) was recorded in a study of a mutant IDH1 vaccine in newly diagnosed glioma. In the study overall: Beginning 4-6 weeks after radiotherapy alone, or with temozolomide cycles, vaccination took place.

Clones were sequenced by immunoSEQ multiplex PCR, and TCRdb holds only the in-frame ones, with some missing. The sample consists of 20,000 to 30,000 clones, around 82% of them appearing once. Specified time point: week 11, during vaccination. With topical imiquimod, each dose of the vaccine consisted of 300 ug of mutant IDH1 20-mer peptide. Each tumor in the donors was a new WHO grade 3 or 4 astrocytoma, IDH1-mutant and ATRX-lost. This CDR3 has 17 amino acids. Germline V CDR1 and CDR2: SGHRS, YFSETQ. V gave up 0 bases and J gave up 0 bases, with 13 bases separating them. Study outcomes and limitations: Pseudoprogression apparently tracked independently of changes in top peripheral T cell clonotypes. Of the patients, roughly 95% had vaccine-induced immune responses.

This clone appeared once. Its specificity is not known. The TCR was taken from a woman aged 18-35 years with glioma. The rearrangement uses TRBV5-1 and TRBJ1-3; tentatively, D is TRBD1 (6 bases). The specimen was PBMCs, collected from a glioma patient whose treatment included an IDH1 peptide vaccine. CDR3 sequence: CASSLVGTPNSGNTIYF. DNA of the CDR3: TGCGCCAGCAGCTTGGTGGGGACACCGAACTCTGGAAACACCATATATTTT.